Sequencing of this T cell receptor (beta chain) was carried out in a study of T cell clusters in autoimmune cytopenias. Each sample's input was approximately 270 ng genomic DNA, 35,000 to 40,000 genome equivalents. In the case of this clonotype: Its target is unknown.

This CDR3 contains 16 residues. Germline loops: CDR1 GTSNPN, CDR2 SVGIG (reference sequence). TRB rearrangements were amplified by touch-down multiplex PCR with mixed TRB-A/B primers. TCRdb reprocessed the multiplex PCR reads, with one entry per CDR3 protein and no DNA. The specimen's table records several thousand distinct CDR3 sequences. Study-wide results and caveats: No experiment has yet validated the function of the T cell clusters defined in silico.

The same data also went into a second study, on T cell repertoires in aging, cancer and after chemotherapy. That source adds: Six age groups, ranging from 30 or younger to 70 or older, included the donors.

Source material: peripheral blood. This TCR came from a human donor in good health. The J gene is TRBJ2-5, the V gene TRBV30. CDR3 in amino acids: CAWSVKGRSYQETQYF.